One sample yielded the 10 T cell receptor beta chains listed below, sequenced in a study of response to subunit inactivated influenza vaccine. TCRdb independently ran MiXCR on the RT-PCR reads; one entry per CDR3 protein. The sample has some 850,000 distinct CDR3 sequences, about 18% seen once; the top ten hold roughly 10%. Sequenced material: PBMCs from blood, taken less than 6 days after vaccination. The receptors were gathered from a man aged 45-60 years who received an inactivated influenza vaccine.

The CDR3 coding sequence is TGCAGTGCTAGAGATCCCTTCCTGACAGATACGCAGTATTTT. Translating gives CSARDPFLTDTQYF. The rearrangement uses TRBV20-1 and TRBJ2-3; D unclear. CDR3 size: 14 residues. Germline loops: CDR1 DFQATT, CDR2 SNEGSKA (reference sequence). The ends were cut back, 0 bases at V and 3 bases at J, with 10 bases in the middle.

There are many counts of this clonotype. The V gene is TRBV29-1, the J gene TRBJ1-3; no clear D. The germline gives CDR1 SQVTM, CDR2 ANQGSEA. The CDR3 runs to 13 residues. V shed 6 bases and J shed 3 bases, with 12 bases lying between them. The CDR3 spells CSVGSMGGNTIYF. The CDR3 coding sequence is TGCAGCGTGGGATCCATGGGTGGAAACACCATATATTTT.

DNA of the CDR3: TGTGCCACCAGCAGAGCGGGCTACGAGCAGTACTTC. Its protein is CATSRAGYEQYF. The chain has TRBV15 and TRBJ2-7; the D is unclear. Germline CDR1 reads LNHNV; CDR2 reads YYDKDF (reference sequence). The CDR3 runs 12 residues. Trimming stripped 1 base from V and 3 bases from J, with 4 bases between.

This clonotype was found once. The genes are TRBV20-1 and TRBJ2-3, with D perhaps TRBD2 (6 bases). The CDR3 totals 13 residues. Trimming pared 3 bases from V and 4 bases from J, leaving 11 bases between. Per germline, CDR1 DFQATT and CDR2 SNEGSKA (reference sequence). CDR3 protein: CSASLALADTQYF. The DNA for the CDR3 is TGCAGTGCTAGTCTAGCGTTAGCAGATACGCAGTATTTT.

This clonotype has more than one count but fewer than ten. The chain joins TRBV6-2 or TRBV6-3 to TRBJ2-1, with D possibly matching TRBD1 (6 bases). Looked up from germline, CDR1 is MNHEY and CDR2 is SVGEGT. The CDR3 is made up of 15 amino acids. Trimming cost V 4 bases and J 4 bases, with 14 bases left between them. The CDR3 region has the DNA TGTGCCAGCAGTTTTCAGGGGCGAGGGTACAATGAGCAGTTCTTC. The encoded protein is CASSFQGRGYNEQFF.

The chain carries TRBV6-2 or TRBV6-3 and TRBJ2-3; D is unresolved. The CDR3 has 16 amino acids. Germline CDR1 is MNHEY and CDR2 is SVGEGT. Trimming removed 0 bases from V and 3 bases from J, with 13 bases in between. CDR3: CASSYSNLYRTDTQYF. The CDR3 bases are TGTGCCAGCAGTTACTCGAATCTTTACCGTACAGATACGCAGTATTTT.

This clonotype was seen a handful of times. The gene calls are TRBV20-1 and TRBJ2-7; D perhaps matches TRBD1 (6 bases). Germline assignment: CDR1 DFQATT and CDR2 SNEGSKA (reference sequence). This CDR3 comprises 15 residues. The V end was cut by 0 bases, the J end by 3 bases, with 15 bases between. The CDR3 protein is CSAREGGSGNYEQYF. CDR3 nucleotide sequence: TGCAGTGCTAGAGAAGGGGGATCGGGAAACTACGAGCAGTACTTC.

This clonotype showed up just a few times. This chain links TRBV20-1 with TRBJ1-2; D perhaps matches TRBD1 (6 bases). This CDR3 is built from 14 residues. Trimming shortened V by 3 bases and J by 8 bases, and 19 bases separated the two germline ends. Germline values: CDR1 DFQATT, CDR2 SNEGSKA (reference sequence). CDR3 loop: CSASDPPQGRGYTF. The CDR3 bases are TGCAGTGCTAGCGATCCACCACAGGGTAGAGGCTACACCTTC.

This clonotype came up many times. CDR3 in DNA: TGCAGTGCTGGAAAAAATAGCGGGGGCCTTACTTACGAGCAGTACTTC. Protein: CSAGKNSGGLTYEQYF. The chain links TRBV20-1 to TRBJ2-7; TRBD2 agrees at 9 bases. CDR3 length: 16 residues. Per the germline V gene, CDR1 is DFQATT and CDR2 is SNEGSKA (reference sequence). V gave up 5 bases and J gave up 4 bases; unmatched junction bases: 15.

CDR3 sequence: CSARDQGLEQYF. The CDR3 DNA reads TGCAGTGCTAGAGACCAGGGGCTCGAGCAGTACTTC. This sequence joins TRBV20-1 and TRBJ2-7, with D perhaps TRBD1 (6 bases). Trimming pared 0 bases from V and 6 bases from J, leaving 9 bases between. Germline values: CDR1 DFQATT, CDR2 SNEGSKA (reference sequence). CDR3 length: 12 amino acids.